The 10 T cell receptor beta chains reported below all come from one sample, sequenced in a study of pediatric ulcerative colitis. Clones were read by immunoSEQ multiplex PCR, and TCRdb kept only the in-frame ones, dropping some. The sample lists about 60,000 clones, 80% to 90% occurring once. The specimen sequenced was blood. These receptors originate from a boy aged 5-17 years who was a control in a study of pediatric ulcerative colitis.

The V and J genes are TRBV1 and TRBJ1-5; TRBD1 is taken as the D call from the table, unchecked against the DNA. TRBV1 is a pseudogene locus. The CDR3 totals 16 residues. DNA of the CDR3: TGCACCAGCAGCCAAACGGACAGGGGGTTTAGACAGCCCCAGCATTTT. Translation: CTSSQTDRGFRQPQHF.

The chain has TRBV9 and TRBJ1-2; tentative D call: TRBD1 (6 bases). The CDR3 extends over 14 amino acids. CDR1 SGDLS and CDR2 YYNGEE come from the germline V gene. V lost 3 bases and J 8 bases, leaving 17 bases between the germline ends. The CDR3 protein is CASSGAGQTLGYTF. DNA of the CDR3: TGTGCCAGCAGCGGAGCGGGACAAACTCTCGGCTACACCTTC.

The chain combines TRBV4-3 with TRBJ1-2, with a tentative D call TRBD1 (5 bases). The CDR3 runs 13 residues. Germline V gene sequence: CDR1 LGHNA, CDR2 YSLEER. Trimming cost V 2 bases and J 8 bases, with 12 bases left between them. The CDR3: CASSQMGRGGYTF. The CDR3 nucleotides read TGCGCCAGCAGCCAAATGGGTAGGGGAGGCTACACCTTC.

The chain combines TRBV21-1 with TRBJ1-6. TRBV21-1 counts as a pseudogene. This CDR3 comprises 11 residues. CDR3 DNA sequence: TGTGCCAATAAGGCACATTCACCCCTCCACTTT. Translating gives CANKAHSPLHF.

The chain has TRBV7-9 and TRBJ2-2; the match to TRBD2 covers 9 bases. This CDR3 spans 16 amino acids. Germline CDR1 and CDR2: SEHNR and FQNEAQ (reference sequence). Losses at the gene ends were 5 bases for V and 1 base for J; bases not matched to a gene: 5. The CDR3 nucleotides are TGTGCCAGCAGCCCCGGACTAGCGAGGAACACCGGGGAGCTGTTTTTT. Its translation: CASSPGLARNTGELFF.

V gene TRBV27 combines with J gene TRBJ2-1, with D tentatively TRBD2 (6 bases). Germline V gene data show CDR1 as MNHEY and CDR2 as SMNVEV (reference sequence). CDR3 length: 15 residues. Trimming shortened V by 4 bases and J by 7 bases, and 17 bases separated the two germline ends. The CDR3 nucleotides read TGTGCCAGCAGTTCCGGGACTTGGGACGCGAATGAGCAGTTCTTC. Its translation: CASSSGTWDANEQFF.

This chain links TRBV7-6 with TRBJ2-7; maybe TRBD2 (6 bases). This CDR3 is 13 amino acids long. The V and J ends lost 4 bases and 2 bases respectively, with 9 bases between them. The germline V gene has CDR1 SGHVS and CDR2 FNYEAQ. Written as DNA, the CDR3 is TGTGCCAGCAGCTCGCGGGAAGCCTACGAGCAGTACTTC. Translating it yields CASSSREAYEQYF.

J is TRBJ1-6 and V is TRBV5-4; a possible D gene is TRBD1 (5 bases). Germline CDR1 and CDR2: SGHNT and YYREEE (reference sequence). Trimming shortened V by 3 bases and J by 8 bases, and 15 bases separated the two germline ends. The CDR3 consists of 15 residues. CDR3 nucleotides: TGTGCCAGCAGCTCGGGACTCACGGCGGATTCACCCCTCCACTTT. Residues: CASSSGLTADSPLHF.

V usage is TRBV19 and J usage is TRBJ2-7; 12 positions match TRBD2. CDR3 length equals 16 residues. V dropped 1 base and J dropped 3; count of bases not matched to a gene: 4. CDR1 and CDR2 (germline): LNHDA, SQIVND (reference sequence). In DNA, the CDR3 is TGTGCCAGTAGTATAGCGATACTAGCGGGGGGCTACGAGCAGTACTTC. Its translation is CASSIAILAGGYEQYF.

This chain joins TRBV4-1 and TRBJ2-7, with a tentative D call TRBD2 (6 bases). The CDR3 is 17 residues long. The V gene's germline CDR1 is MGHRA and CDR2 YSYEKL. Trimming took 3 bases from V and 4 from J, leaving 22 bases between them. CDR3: CASSHDLGGGSKYEQYF. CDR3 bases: TGCGCCAGCAGCCACGACCTTGGGGGAGGTTCTAAGTACGAGCAGTACTTC.